Presented here are 3 T cell receptor beta chains from one specimen sequenced in a study of shared clonotypes between healthy human individuals. Generated by immunoSEQ multiplex PCR, the TCRdb table keeps only in-frame clones and is missing some. The sample comprises some 2,500,000 clones, roughly 93% of which are singletons, and roughly 0.39% rests with the top ten. The sequenced sample consisted of naive CD4+ T cells from PBMCs. This sample's subset: CD45RA+ positively selected. Source of these receptors: a young man in good health. Some clones in this sample may be carry-over from other donors' samples.

The CDR3 loop reads CASSPLKRETQYF. CDR3 in DNA: TGTGCCAGCTCACCGCTGAAGCGTGAGACCCAGTACTTC. V gene TRBV18 combines with J gene TRBJ2-5; D unresolved. The V gene lost 3 bases and the J gene lost 5 bases, with 10 bases spanning the gap. CDR1 is KGHSH and CDR2 is LQKENI in the germline V gene. The CDR3 contains 13 residues.

The chain combines TRBV28 with TRBJ1-2, with TRBD1 matching over 9 bases. With 6 bases clipped from V and 4 bases from J, the junction kept 6 bases outside the gene matches. The CDR3 covers 14 residues. Germline CDR1 is MDHEN and CDR2 is SYDVKM. In nucleotides, the CDR3 is TGTGCCAGCAGCATTCCGGGACAGGGCTATGGCTACACCTTC. It encodes CASSIPGQGYGYTF.

The chain is built from TRBV6-5 and TRBJ1-6; D unclear. Germline V gene data show CDR1 as MNHEY and CDR2 as SVGAGI. The CDR3 totals 13 residues. V lost 2 bases to trimming and J lost 8 bases, with 7 bases between them. CDR3 region: CASSYGRDSPLHF. CDR3 in DNA: TGTGCCAGCAGTTACGGCAGAGATTCACCCCTCCACTTT.